Below are 17 T cell receptor beta chains sequenced from a single sample in a study of T cells in Graves' hyperthyroidism and ophthalmopathy. The CDR3 regions of TCR beta were amplified from RNA transcripts. HTBI primers were the set used in a first-round RT-PCR of the TCR CDR3. TCRdb passed the multiplex PCR reads through MiXCR, listing each CDR3 protein once. The repertoire holds some 570,000 distinct CDR3 sequences, with 17% as singletons. The sample consisted of blood. The receptors were sampled from a woman aged 18-29 years with Graves' ophthalmopathy.

The rearrangement joins TRBV11-2 to TRBJ1-1; D unclear. Trimming took off 1 base at V and 1 base at J, with 19 bases between the two ends. The CDR3 length is 18 residues. The germline V gene has CDR1 SGHAT and CDR2 FQNNGV. CDR3 sequence (DNA): TGTGCCAGCAGCTTAGGATATTCCGGCCGGAGCGAGAACACTGAAGCTTTCTTT. Its protein product is CASSLGYSGRSENTEAFF. The full variable domain, in which reference TRBV11-2 and TRBJ1-1 provide the parts outside the CDR3, is EAGVAQSPRYKIIEKRQSVAFWCNPISGHATLYWYQQILGQGPKLLIQFQNNGVVDDSQLPKDRFSAERLKGVDSTLKIQPAKLEDSAVYLCASSLGYSGRSENTEAFFGQGTRLTVV.

This clonotype was detected ten times or more. The chain employs TRBV30 and TRBJ1-1; a weak D match, TRBD1 (6 bases). Between the trimmed V and J ends, which lost 3 bases and 1 base, there was a span of 15 bases. In germline, CDR1 is GTSNPN, CDR2 SVGIG (reference sequence). The CDR3 covers 15 residues. The CDR3 DNA follows: TGTGCCTGGAGCGGGGGCAGGGAAGAGAACACTGAAGCTTTCTTT. As protein: CAWSGGREENTEAFF.

The chain recombines TRBV19 with TRBJ1-6; D unresolved. Germline CDR1 LNHDA, CDR2 SQIVND (reference sequence). Trimming took off 7 bases at V and 5 bases at J, with 9 bases between the two ends. CDR3 length equals 13 residues. CDR3 region: CASTVSNNSPLHF. DNA for the CDR3: TGTGCCAGTACCGTTTCGAATAATTCACCCCTCCACTTT.

This sequence joins TRBV6-1 and TRBJ1-4; the D gene is possibly TRBD1 (5 bases). The CDR3 length is 14 residues. The germline V gene has CDR1 MNHNS and CDR2 SASEGT. Trimming removed 7 bases from V and 11 bases from J, with 20 bases in between. The CDR3 is CASTPEGSEGKLFF. The DNA for the CDR3 is TGTGCCAGCACCCCCGAAGGGTCCGAGGGGAAACTGTTTTTT.

In its sample, this clonotype was seen many times. The V call is TRBV7-9, the J call TRBJ2-1; 8 positions agree with TRBD2. CDR1 SEHNR and CDR2 FQNEAQ come from the germline V gene (reference sequence). The V and J ends lost 9 bases and 8 bases, in that order; junction bases with no gene match: 9. The CDR3 is 13 amino acids. CDR3 residues: CASTSAGDYEQFF. In DNA form, the CDR3 reads TGTGCCAGTACCTCAGCGGGAGATTATGAGCAGTTCTTC.

This clonotype was recorded many times. The chain couples TRBV27 to TRBJ2-7, with D perhaps TRBD1 (5 bases). V lost 1 base and J lost 7, with 20 bases in between. Germline V gives CDR1 MNHEY, CDR2 SMNVEV (reference sequence). The CDR3 extends over 16 amino acids. The CDR3 DNA reads TGTGCCAGCAGTTTATTAGGGTATGGGGTGAAGGGGGAGCAGTACTTC. It encodes CASSLLGYGVKGEQYF.

This clonotype was detected many times. The V call is TRBV7-2, the J call TRBJ2-3, with 9 positions matching TRBD2. The V gene end was trimmed by 6 bases and the J gene end by 0 bases; junction bases not matched to a gene: 4. This CDR3 is 15 amino acids long. Per germline, CDR1 SGHTA and CDR2 FQGNSA. CDR3 nucleotide sequence: TGTGCCAGCAGTCCGACTAGCGGAAGCACAGATACGCAGTATTTT. It specifies CASSPTSGSTDTQYF.

Many counts were recorded for this clonotype. This chain connects TRBV12-3 or TRBV12-4 to TRBJ1-1, with D possibly TRBD1 on 5 matching bases. The CDR3 loop spans 14 amino acids. The V end lost 5 bases, the J end lost 4 bases, and 14 bases lay between the germline ends. CDR3 region: CASSVAGGVTEAFF. CDR3 nucleotides: TGTGCCAGCAGTGTGGCTGGGGGGGTCACTGAAGCTTTCTTT.

At least ten counts were recorded for this clonotype. CDR3 DNA sequence: TGTGCCAGCAGCGCGCGCAGGGATACCGGGGAGCTGTTTTTT. Translated: CASSARRDTGELFF. The chain couples TRBV7-8 to TRBJ2-2; maybe TRBD1 (5 bases). Looked up from germline, CDR1 is SGHVS and CDR2 is FQNEAQ. Trimming removed 5 bases at V and 5 bases at J, with 12 bases between. The CDR3 length is 14 residues.

Many counts were recorded for this clonotype. The gene calls are TRBV30 and TRBJ1-1; D ambiguous. Germline loops: CDR1 GTSNPN, CDR2 SVGIG (reference sequence). The CDR3 runs 15 residues. With 0 bases removed from V and 3 bases from J, the gap between germline ends came to 14 bases. The DNA for the CDR3 is TGTGCCTGGAGTGTACTAGGGCGGAGGCACACTGAAGCTTTCTTT. Its protein product is CAWSVLGRRHTEAFF.

Here the CDR3 reads CASSAGLAGNTGELFF. The CDR3 bases are TGTGCCAGCAGCGCAGGACTAGCGGGAAACACCGGGGAGCTGTTTTTT. The rearrangement joins TRBV9 to TRBJ2-2; 12 bases line up with TRBD2. Trimming cost V 3 bases and J 2 bases; bases outside gene matches: 2. The CDR3 consists of 16 residues. Germline values: CDR1 SGDLS, CDR2 YYNGEE. Supplemented by reference TRBV9 and TRBJ2-2, the full variable domain reads DSGVTQTPKHLITATGQRVTLRCSPRSGDLSVYWYQQSLDQGLQFLIQYYNGEERAKGNILERFSAQQFPDLHSELNLSSLELGDSALYFCASSAGLAGNTGELFFGEGSRLTVL.

This clonotype was recorded many times. This chain uses TRBV5-1 with TRBJ1-1, with D unresolved. This CDR3 spans 13 amino acids. Between the trimmed V and J ends, which lost 5 bases and 1 base, there was a span of 9 bases. Germline lookup yields CDR1 SGHRS and CDR2 YFSETQ. The CDR3 sequence: CASSSETNTEAFF. As DNA, the CDR3 is TGCGCCAGCAGTTCAGAGACGAACACTGAAGCTTTCTTT. The variable domain in full, completed from reference TRBV5-1 and TRBJ1-1, reads KAGVTQTPRYLIKTRGQQVTLSCSPISGHRSVSWYQQTPGQGLQFLFEYFSETQRNKGNFPGRFSGRQFSNSRSEMNVSTLELGDSALYLCASSSETNTEAFFGQGTRLTVV.

The V and J genes are TRBV6-1 and TRBJ1-2, with 7 bases lining up with TRBD1. Germline CDR1 reads MNHNS; CDR2 reads SASEGT. This CDR3 is 15 amino acids long. J gave up 7 bases and V 3 bases, and 11 bases lay outside the gene matches. The CDR3 sequence: CASSESARGEGGYTF. DNA for the CDR3: TGTGCCAGCAGTGAGTCCGCCAGGGGGGAAGGTGGCTACACCTTC.

This clonotype was recorded at least ten times. The chain has TRBV28 and TRBJ1-1, with D hard to call. The CDR3 runs to 15 residues. Germline CDR1 is MDHEN and CDR2 is SYDVKM. The V end lost 2 bases, the J end lost 4 bases, and 14 bases lay between the germline ends. CDR3 protein: CASSLPSGGSTEAFF. The DNA for the CDR3 is TGTGCCAGCAGTTTACCCTCAGGCGGGAGCACTGAAGCTTTCTTT.

Ten or more counts support this clonotype. The chain combines TRBV19 with TRBJ1-5; possible D gene TRBD1, 5 bases. The CDR3 covers 15 residues. Trimming stripped 5 bases from V and 4 bases from J, with 15 bases between. CDR1 is LNHDA, CDR2 SQIVND, per germline (reference sequence). CDR3 loop: CASSGVGTGNQPQHF. As DNA, the CDR3 is TGTGCCAGTAGTGGCGTCGGGACGGGGAATCAGCCCCAGCATTTT.

This clonotype was counted ten times or more. The chain is built from TRBV3-1 and TRBJ1-2; no clear D gene. The CDR3 runs to 13 residues. With 1 base removed from V and 7 bases from J, the gap between germline ends came to 10 bases. Per germline, CDR1 LGHDT and CDR2 YNNKEL (reference sequence). The CDR3 here is CASSQAMNGGYTF. CDR3 DNA sequence: TGTGCCAGCAGCCAAGCAATGAATGGTGGCTACACCTTC.

This clonotype was seen ten or more times. The chain has TRBV20-1 and TRBJ2-5; 10 nucleotides line up with TRBD1. CDR3 length equals 14 residues. The V gene's germline CDR1 is DFQATT and CDR2 SNEGSKA (reference sequence). The trim removed 3 bases at V and 4 bases at J, leaving 5 bases unmatched. The CDR3 DNA sequence: TGCAGTGCTAGTGGTGGGACAGGGGTAGAGACCCAGTACTTC. Protein sequence: CSASGGTGVETQYF.